The present T cell receptor (beta chain) was sequenced within a study of monozygotic twins with inflammatory bowel disease. Reprocessing the 5' RACE reads, TCRdb reports a single entry for every CDR3 protein and omits DNA. The sample is made up of about 380,000 distinct CDR3 sequences, and the top ten hold 2% to 3% of it. This CDR3 has 19 residues. The V gene's germline CDR1 is LNHNV and CDR2 YYDKDF (reference sequence). This TCR came from a human donor with ulcerative colitis or Crohn's disease, or a healthy co-twin of an affected twin (not recorded which). This chain joins TRBV15 and TRBJ2-1; the TCRdb call, TRBD1, lacks DNA for checking. Specimen: blood. The CDR3 spells CATSRGVGGGFGPHNEQFF.